This T cell receptor beta chain was documented in a study of cytomegalovirus exposure and HLA in healthy donors. This clone was observed a handful of times. A multiplex PCR was run with 60 Vbeta primers and 13 Jbeta primers. The table came from immunoSEQ multiplex PCR; TCRdb's copy has only in-frame clones and leaves some out. The table lists about 20,000 clones, over 65% of them singletons, with 6% to 9.5% in the top ten. V was clipped by 3 bases and J by 8 bases, with 20 bases between them. Germline lookup yields CDR1 SGHRS and CDR2 YFSETQ. The length of the CDR3 is 16 residues. The sample comprised PBMCs. The clonotype comes from a man aged 55 to 70 in good health and CMV-seronegative. The rearrangement joins TRBV5-1 to TRBJ1-4, with D possibly matching TRBD1 (5 bases). The CDR3 loop is CASSSPEGGVGEKLFF. The CDR3 DNA reads as TGCGCCAGCAGCTCCCCTGAAGGAGGGGTGGGAGAAAAACTGTTTTTT.